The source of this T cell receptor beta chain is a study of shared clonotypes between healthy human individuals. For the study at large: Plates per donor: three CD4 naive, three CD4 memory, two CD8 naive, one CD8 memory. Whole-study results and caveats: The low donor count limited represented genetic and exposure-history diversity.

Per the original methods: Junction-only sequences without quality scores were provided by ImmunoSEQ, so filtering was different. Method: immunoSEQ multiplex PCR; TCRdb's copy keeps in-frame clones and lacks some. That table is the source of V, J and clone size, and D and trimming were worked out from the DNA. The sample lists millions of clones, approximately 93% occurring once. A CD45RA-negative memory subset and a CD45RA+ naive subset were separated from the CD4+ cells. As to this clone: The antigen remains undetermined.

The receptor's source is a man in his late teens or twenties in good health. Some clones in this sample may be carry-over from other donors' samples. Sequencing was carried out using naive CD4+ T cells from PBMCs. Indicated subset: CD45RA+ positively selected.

CDR3 sequence (DNA): TGTGCCAGCGGTGGGGCTTACAACACCGGGGAGCTGTTTTTT. Translating it yields CASGGAYNTGELFF. The V gene is TRBV11-1, the J gene TRBJ2-2, with D perhaps TRBD1 (5 bases). Germline CDR1 and CDR2: SGHAT and FQDESV (reference sequence). V shed 8 bases and J shed 2 bases, with 12 bases lying between them. The CDR3 runs 14 residues.